The following is a T cell receptor beta chain sequence with its context. The source of the sample is a study of blood T cell repertoires in COVID-19. Study at large: Sites in the United States, Italy and Spain provided acute and convalescent COVID-19 samples.

In the study's own analysis: Quantification of nucleated cells was approximated via reference gene primer amplification. Sequencing was performed with immunoSEQ multiplex PCR; in TCRdb, only in-frame clones are kept and a portion is missing. That table is the source of V, J and clone size, and D and trimming were worked out from the DNA. Among approximately 210,000 clones listed, roughly 94% were seen once. There are 12 residues in the CDR3. Sequenced input: peripheral blood. The rearrangement links TRBV7-5 to TRBJ2-1; no check of the table's D call, TRBD2, against the DNA was made. TRBV7-5 is given as a pseudogene. This TCR derives from a man younger than 45 with acute or convalescent COVID-19. Here the CDR3 DNA reads TGTGCCAGAAGTATCCCCCGGGGGGAGCAGTTCTTC. Residues: CARSIPRGEQFF.